This T cell receptor beta chain was sequenced for a study of read filtering for tumor transcriptome and immune sequencing. This clonotype was recorded at least ten times. Its antigen is not identified. This library used roughly 400 ng RNA and molecular barcoded adaptors spanning alpha/delta and beta/gamma chains. TCRdb itself ran the reads through MiXCR, one entry per CDR3 protein. The data show some 38,000 distinct CDR3 sequences, roughly 12% seen once. Overall study findings and caveats: Without single-read clonotypes, shared clonotype proportions correlated more between IR-seq and RNA-seq.

Per germline, CDR1 MNHNY and CDR2 SVGAGI (reference sequence). CDR3 length equals 11 residues. Trimming shortened V by 2 bases and J by 8 bases, and 6 bases separated the two germline ends. This TCR came from a donor at least 40 years old with multiple myeloma. V is TRBV6-6 and J is TRBJ1-2; D unresolved. Sequencing was carried out using a population of CD138-negative cells sorted from bone marrow. Here the CDR3 reads CASSYAQGYTF. CDR3 coding DNA: TGTGCCAGCAGTTACGCCCAGGGCTACACCTTC.